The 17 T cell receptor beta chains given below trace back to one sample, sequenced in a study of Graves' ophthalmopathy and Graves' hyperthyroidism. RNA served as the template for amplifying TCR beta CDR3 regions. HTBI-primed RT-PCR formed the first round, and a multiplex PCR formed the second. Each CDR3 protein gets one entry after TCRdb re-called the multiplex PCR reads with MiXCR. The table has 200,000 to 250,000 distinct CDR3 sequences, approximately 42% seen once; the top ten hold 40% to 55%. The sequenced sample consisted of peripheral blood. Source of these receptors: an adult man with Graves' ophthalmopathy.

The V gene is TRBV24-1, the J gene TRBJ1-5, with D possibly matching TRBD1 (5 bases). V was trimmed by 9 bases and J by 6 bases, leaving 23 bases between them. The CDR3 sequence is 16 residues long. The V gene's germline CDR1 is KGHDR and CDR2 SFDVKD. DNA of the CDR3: TGTGCCACCCGTGCCCGACGGCAGGGAAAGGCTCAGCCCCAGCATTTT. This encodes CATRARRQGKAQPQHF.

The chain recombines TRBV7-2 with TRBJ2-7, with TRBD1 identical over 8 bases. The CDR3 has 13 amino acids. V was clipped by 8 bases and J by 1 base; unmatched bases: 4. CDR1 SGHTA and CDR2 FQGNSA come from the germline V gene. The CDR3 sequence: CASGRDRSYEQYF. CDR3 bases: TGTGCCAGCGGCCGGGACAGGTCCTACGAGCAGTACTTC.

As DNA, the CDR3 is TGTGCCAGCAGCGCCCCGACAGGAGACATCAACTATGGCTACACCTTC. Translated: CASSAPTGDINYGYTF. The chain uses TRBV9 and TRBJ1-2; TRBD1 is a possible D gene (6 bases). The length of the CDR3 is 16 residues. With 3 bases removed from V and 2 bases from J, the gap between germline ends came to 17 bases. Per the germline V gene, CDR1 is SGDLS and CDR2 is YYNGEE.

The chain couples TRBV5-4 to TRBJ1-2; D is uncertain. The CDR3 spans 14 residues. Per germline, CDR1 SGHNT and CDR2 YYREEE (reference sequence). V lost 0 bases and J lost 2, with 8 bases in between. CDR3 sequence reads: CASSLAQTNYGYTF. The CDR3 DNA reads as TGTGCCAGCAGCTTGGCCCAGACCAACTATGGCTACACCTTC.

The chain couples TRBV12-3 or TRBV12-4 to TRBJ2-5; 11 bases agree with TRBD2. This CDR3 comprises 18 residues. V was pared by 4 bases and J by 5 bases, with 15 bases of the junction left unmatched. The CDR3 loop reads CASSYRAVAGGREETQYF. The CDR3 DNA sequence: TGTGCCAGCAGTTACCGCGCGGTAGCGGGGGGGCGCGAGGAGACCCAGTACTTC.

CDR3 in amino acids: CASSPGTGVPGANVLTF. CDR3 DNA sequence: TGTGCCAGCAGCCCCGGGACAGGAGTCCCTGGGGCCAACGTCCTGACTTTC. V gene TRBV7-9 combines with J gene TRBJ2-6; TRBD1 matches 8 bases. The CDR3 is 17 residues long. The germline V gene encodes CDR1 SEHNR and CDR2 FQNEAQ (reference sequence). Trimming at V came to 5 bases and at J to 2 bases, leaving 8 bases not matched to a gene.

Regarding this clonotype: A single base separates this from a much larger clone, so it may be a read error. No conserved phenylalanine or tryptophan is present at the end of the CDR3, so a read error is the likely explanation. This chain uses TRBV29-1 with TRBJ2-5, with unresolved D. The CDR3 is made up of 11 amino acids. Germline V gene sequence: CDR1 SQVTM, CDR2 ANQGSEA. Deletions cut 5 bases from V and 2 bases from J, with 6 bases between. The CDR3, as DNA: TGCAGCGTTAAACAGCAAGAGACCCAGTACCTC. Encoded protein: CSVKQQETQYL.

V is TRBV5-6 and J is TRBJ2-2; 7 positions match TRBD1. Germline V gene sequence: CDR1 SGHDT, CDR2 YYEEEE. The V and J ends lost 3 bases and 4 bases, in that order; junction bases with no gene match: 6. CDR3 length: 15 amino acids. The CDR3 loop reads CASSSVGGGTGELFF. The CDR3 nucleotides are TGTGCCAGCAGCTCCGTAGGGGGCGGCACCGGGGAGCTGTTTTTT. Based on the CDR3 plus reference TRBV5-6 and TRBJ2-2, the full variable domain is DAGVTQSPTHLIKTRGQQVTLRCSPKSGHDTVSWYQQALGQGPQFIFQYYEEEERQRGNFPDRFSGHQFPNYSSELNVNALLLGDSALYLCASSSVGGGTGELFFGEGSRLTVL.

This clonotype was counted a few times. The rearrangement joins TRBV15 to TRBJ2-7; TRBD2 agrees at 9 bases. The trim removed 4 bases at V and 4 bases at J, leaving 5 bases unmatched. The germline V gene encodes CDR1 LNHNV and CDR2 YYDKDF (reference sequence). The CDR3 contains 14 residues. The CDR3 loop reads CATSKAGGAYEQYF. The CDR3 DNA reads TGTGCCACCAGCAAAGCGGGAGGTGCTTACGAGCAGTACTTC.

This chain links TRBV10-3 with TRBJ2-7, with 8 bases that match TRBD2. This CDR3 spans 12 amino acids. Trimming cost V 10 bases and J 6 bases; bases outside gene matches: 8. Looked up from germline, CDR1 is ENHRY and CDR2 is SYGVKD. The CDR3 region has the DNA TGTGCCAGCAGGAGCCGGGGGGGCGAGCAGTACTTC. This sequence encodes CASRSRGGEQYF.

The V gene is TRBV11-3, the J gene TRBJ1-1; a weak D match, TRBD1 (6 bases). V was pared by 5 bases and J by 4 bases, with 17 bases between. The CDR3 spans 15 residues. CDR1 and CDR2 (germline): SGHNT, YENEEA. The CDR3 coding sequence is TGTGCCAGCAGCGCGCGACAGGTCGGGGGCACTGAAGCTTTCTTT. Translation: CASSARQVGGTEAFF.

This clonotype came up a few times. The CDR3 sequence: CSARDLQGPGVQPQHF. CDR3 DNA: TGCAGTGCTAGAGATCTACAGGGTCCAGGGGTTCAGCCCCAGCATTTT. The chain carries TRBV20-1 and TRBJ1-5; a possible D gene is TRBD1 (6 bases). Per the germline V gene, CDR1 is DFQATT and CDR2 is SNEGSKA (reference sequence). This CDR3 comprises 16 residues. V was cut by 0 bases and J by 6 bases, with 18 bases left in between.

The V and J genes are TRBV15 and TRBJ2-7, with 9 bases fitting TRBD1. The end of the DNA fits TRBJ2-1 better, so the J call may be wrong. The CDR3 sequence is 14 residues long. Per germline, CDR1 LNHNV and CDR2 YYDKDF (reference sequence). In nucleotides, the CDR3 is TGTGCCACCAGCAGCTCCGGGACAGGGTTTGAGCAGTTCTTC. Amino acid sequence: CATSSSGTGFEQFF.

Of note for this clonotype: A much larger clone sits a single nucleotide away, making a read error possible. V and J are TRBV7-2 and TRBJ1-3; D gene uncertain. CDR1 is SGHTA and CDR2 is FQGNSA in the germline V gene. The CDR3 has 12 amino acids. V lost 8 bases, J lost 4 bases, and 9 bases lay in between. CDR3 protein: CASPGDGNTIYF. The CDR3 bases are TGTGCCAGCCCTGGAGACGGAAACACCATATATTTT. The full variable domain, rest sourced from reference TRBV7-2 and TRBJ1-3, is GAGVSQSPSNKVTEKGKDVELRCDPISGHTALYWYRQSLGQGLEFLIYFQGNSAPDKSGLPSDRFSAERTGGSVSTLTIQRTQQEDSAVYLCASPGDGNTIYFGEGSWLTVV.

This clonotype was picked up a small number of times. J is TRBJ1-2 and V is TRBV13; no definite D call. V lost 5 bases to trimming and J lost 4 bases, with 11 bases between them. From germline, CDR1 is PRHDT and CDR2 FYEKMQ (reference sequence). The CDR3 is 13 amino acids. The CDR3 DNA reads TGTGCCAGCAGCCTTCCGAGCGGCTATGGCTACACCTTC. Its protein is CASSLPSGYGYTF.

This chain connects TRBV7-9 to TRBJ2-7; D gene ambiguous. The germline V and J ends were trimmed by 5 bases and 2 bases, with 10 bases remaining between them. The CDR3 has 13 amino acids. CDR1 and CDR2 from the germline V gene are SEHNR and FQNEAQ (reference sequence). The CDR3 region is CASSPSPTYEQYF. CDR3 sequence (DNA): TGTGCCAGCAGCCCTTCCCCGACCTACGAGCAGTACTTC. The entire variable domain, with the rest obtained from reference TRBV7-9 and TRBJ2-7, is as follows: DTGVSQNPRHKITKRGQNVTFRCDPISEHNRLYWYRQTLGQGPEFLTYFQNEAQLEKSRLLSDRFSAERPKGSFSTLEIQRTEQGDSAMYLCASSPSPTYEQYFGPGTRLTVT.

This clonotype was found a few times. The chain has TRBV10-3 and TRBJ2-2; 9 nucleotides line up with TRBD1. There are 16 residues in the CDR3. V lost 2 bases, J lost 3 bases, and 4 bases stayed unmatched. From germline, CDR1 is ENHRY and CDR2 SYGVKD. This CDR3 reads CAISEQGQGDTGELFF. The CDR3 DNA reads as TGTGCCATCAGTGAGCAGGGACAGGGAGACACCGGGGAGCTGTTTTTT.